A selection of T cell receptor beta chains follows, all from one sample in a study of glioma-infiltrating T cells. TCRdb redid the calling of the multiplex PCR reads with MiXCR, one entry per CDR3 protein. Here the sample spans some 100,000 distinct CDR3 sequences, about 25% being singletons. The sample comprised glioma tissue, nonneoplastic brain tissue, or PBMCs (not recorded which). These receptors all come from a human donor with low-grade glioma or glioblastoma, undergoing nonglioma brain surgery, or in good health (not recorded which). Both conserved end residues are part of each CDR3. D genes are given only for firm matches. Some rows have no size entry. The others give once, few or many, or a class for an expanded clone.

v_call	d_call	j_call	cdr3_length	clone_size	cdr3_nt	cdr3_aa
TRBV20-1	.	TRBJ2-1	14	many	TGCAGTGCCTCGGACCCCCGAGGGCCCAATGAGCAGTTCTTC	CSASDPRGPNEQFF
TRBV28	TRBD2	TRBJ2-1	17	many	TGTGCCAGCAGTACTTGGACTAGCGGGAGTTATTCCAATGAGCAGTTCTTC	CASSTWTSGSYSNEQFF
TRBV7-3	.	TRBJ2-1	15	.	TGTGCCAGCAGCTTCAGTAGAGGCTCCTACAATGAGCAGTTCTTC	CASSFSRGSYNEQFF
TRBV14	.	TRBJ2-7	14	many	TGTGCCAGCAGCCGTCCGACTGGCGCCTACGAGCAGTACTTC	CASSRPTGAYEQYF
TRBV19	.	TRBJ2-1	17	.	TGTGCCAGTAGTAGATCCAGGCAGTCCATCTCCTACAATGAGCAGTTCTTC	CASSRSRQSISYNEQFF
TRBV4-1	TRBD1	TRBJ1-2	15	many	TGCGCCAGCAGGTTGGGGACAGGGGGATCCTATGGCTACACCTTC	CASRLGTGGSYGYTF
TRBV28	.	TRBJ2-3	15	many	TGTGCCAGCAGTTCGCTACGGCTTAGCACAGATACGCAGTATTTT	CASSSLRLSTDTQYF
TRBV20-1	.	TRBJ1-2	16	many	TGCAGTGCTAGAGACTGGGATCAAGGGACTGGGGATGGCTACACCTTC	CSARDWDQGTGDGYTF
TRBV10-3	.	TRBJ2-3	15	many	TGTGCCATCAGTGACGAGAGGGTTCAGCCAGATACGCAGTATTTT	CAISDERVQPDTQYF
TRBV7-3	TRBD1	TRBJ1-1	14	many	TGTGCCAGCAGCTTAGACAGGGGTAGTTATGAAGCTTTCTTT	CASSLDRGSYEAFF
TRBV6-2/TRBV6-3	TRBD1	TRBJ2-3	13	.	TGTGCCATTTCAGACAGGGGGACAGATACGCAGTATTTT	CAISDRGTDTQYF
TRBV18	.	TRBJ1-5	14	many	TGTGCCAGCACTGGACAGCCGGCAAATCAGCCCCAGCATTTT	CASTGQPANQPQHF
TRBV28	TRBD1	TRBJ1-2	15	many	TGTGCCAGCAGTTTAGGCGGGGACAGGGTTTATGGCTACACCTTC	CASSLGGDRVYGYTF
TRBV5-4	.	TRBJ1-4	14	.	TGTGCCAGCACTAGGGGGGGTACGGAGGGAAAACTGTTTTTT	CASTRGGTEGKLFF
TRBV11-3	.	TRBJ2-5	14	many	TGTGCCAGCAGCTTGCCCGGGACCAAAGAGACCCAGTACTTC	CASSLPGTKETQYF
TRBV7-3	.	TRBJ1-1	14	many	TGTGCCAGCAGCTTATCGGGACTTGGCACTGAAGCTTTCTTT	CASSLSGLGTEAFF
TRBV19	.	TRBJ1-2	12	.	TGTGCCAGTAACCTTGGAGGAGATGGCTACACCTTC	CASNLGGDGYTF
TRBV29-1	TRBD1	TRBJ2-3	16	many	TGCAGCGTTGAAAAGGTCCGGACAGGGAAAACAGATACGCAGTATTTT	CSVEKVRTGKTDTQYF
TRBV29-1	.	TRBJ2-1	12	.	TGCAGCGTGGTATTACAGGGATGGAGGCAGTTCTTC	CSVVLQGWRQFF
TRBV7-6	.	TRBJ1-3	15	many	TGTGCCAGCAGCCTAGACAGGAGCTCTGGAAACACCATATATTTT	CASSLDRSSGNTIYF
TRBV4-2	TRBD1	TRBJ2-7	16	many	TGTGCCAGCAGCCAGTTCCGGGACAGGGGGACCTACGAGCAGTACTTC	CASSQFRDRGTYEQYF
TRBV13	.	TRBJ1-5	15	many	TGTGCCAGCAGCCTTCGTATTATGAGCAATCAGCCCCAGCATTTT	CASSLRIMSNQPQHF
TRBV5-1	.	TRBJ2-3	17	.	TGCGCCAGCAATTCAATCATCGTCCAGAGGCTCACAGATACGCAGTATTTT	CASNSIIVQRLTDTQYF
TRBV5-1	.	TRBJ2-2	14	.	TGCGCCAGCAGCTTGGAACAGACCACCGGGGAGCTGTTTTTT	CASSLEQTTGELFF
TRBV7-8	.	TRBJ2-5	13	many	TGTGCCAGCAGTCTTGACAGGCAAGAGACCCAGTACTTC	CASSLDRQETQYF
TRBV18	TRBD2	TRBJ2-1	17	many	TGTGCCAGCTCACTAATCGCTAGCGGGAGCTCCTACAATGAGCAGTTCTTC	CASSLIASGSSYNEQFF
TRBV4-2	.	TRBJ1-2	14	many	TGTGCCAGCAGCCAAGCTACCGTGAACTATGGCTACACCTTC	CASSQATVNYGYTF
TRBV6-2/TRBV6-3	.	TRBJ2-5	14	.	TGTGCCAGCAGTTATCATAGCGGCCAAGGGACCCAGTACTTC	CASSYHSGQGTQYF
TRBV27	.	TRBJ2-5	15	many	TGTGCCAGCAGCCCCTACCGGGACGAGCAAGAGACCCAGTACTTC	CASSPYRDEQETQYF